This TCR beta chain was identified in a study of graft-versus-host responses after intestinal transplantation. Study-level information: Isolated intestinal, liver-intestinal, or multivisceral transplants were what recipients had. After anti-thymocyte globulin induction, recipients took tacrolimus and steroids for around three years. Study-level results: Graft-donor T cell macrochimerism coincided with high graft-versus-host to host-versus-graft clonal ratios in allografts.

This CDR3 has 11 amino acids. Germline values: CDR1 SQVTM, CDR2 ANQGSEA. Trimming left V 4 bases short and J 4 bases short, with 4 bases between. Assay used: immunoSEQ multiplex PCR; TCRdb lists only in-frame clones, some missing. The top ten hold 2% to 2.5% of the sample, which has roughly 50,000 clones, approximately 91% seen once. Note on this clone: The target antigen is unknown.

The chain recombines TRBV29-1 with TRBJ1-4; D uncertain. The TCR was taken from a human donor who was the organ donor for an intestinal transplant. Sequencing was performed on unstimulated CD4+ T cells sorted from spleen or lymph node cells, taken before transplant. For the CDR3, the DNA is TGCAGCGTTGTCCTTAATGAAAAACTGTTTTTT. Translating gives CSVVLNEKLFF.